A single sample is the source of the 29 T cell receptor beta chains below, sequenced in a study of molecular identifiers for immune sequencing clone quantification. One entry per CDR3 protein, called by TCRdb with MiXCR from the PCR reads. The table lists 600,000 to 650,000 distinct CDR3 sequences, 15% to 20% of them singletons, with 0.85% in the top ten. The sequenced sample consisted of naive CD8+ T cells from blood, with Jurkat cell RNA spiked in. Indicated subset: FACS-sorted CD8+CD4-CCR7+CD45RA+ naive T cells. The receptors shown here come from a human donor in good health. Some libraries in this study had Jurkat cell RNA spiked in.

This clonotype was counted at least ten times. This chain connects TRBV5-1 to TRBJ2-3; 10 nucleotides align to TRBD2. The CDR3 loop spans 19 amino acids. CDR1 SGHRS and CDR2 YFSETQ come from the germline V gene. With 4 bases clipped from V and 0 bases from J, the junction kept 14 bases outside the gene matches. The CDR3 region is CASSLSGGAPSISTDTQYF. CDR3 DNA sequence: TGCGCCAGCAGCCTCAGCGGGGGGGCACCCTCTATCAGCACAGATACGCAGTATTTT.

On this clonotype: Just one base apart from a much larger clone, this may be a read error. The genes are TRBV4-3 and TRBJ2-7, with 9 bases identical to TRBD1. The CDR3 extends over 15 amino acids. The V gene's germline CDR1 is LGHNA and CDR2 YSLEER. The CDR3 nucleotides are TGCGCCAGCAGCCAAGAAGACAGGGGGTACGACGAGCAGTGCTTC. Amino acid sequence: CASSQEDRGYDEQCF.

The table lists this clonotype with many counts. This sequence joins TRBV7-6 and TRBJ2-7; 11 nucleotides match TRBD2. The V gene end was trimmed by 2 bases and the J gene end by 5 bases; junction bases not matched to a gene: 2. CDR1 and CDR2 (germline): SGHVS, FNYEAQ. There are 14 residues in the CDR3. CDR3: CASSLTSGGHEQYF. For the CDR3, the DNA is TGTGCCAGCAGCTTAACTAGCGGGGGTCACGAGCAGTACTTC.

As to this clonotype: A much larger clone differs by one base, so this may be a read error. The rearrangement links TRBV28 to TRBJ2-2, with no clear D. The germline gives CDR1 MDHEN, CDR2 SYDVKM. V was shortened by 5 bases and J by 6 bases, with 7 bases between the two germline ends. CDR3 length equals 12 residues. The chain's CDR3 is CASSGHPGELFF. DNA of the CDR3: TGTGCCAGCAGTGGCCATCCCGGGGAGCTGTTTTTT.

This clonotype has just one count. The conserved phenylalanine or tryptophan is not found at the CDR3 terminus, so this likely reflects a read error. V usage is TRBV10-3 and J usage is TRBJ2-7; D not certain. V lost 2 bases and J 3 bases, leaving 11 bases between the germline ends. The V gene's germline CDR1 is ENHRY and CDR2 SYGVKD. The CDR3 runs 14 residues. CDR3 region: CAISETDLHYEQYI. The DNA of the CDR3 is TGTGCCATCAGTGAGACGGACCTACACTACGAGCAGTACATC.

As to this clonotype: Possible read error: a much larger clone is one base away. The CDR3 DNA is TGCGCCAGCAGTCCGGGCTATTCACAAGAGACCCAGTACTTC. Translating it yields CASSPGYSQETQYF. The chain joins TRBV10-2 to TRBJ2-5; no definite D call. V gave up 5 bases and J gave up 2 bases, with 12 bases separating them. Germline CDR1 is WSHSY and CDR2 is SAAADI. The CDR3 is 14 amino acids.

This clonotype was recorded at least ten times. The chain employs TRBV29-1 and TRBJ2-1, with D unresolved. Germline CDR1 is SQVTM and CDR2 is ANQGSEA. The CDR3 length is 12 residues. V lost 1 base and J 5 bases, leaving 6 bases between the germline ends. DNA of the CDR3: TGCAGCGTTGAAGTAACCAACAATGAGCAGTTCTTC. Amino acid sequence: CSVEVTNNEQFF.

This clonotype was detected many times. V is TRBV7-9 and J is TRBJ2-7; 8 nucleotides align to TRBD2. The CDR3 is 15 amino acids. The V gene end was trimmed by 1 base and the J gene end by 3 bases; junction bases not matched to a gene: 5. Germline assignment: CDR1 SEHNR and CDR2 FQNEAQ (reference sequence). This CDR3 is CASSLDSSGYYEQYF. CDR3 DNA sequence: TGTGCCAGCAGCTTAGATTCTAGCGGGTACTACGAGCAGTACTTC.

In the case of this clonotype: Being one base from a much bigger clone, this may be a read error. CDR3 DNA sequence: TGTGCCGGCAGTCCGGGGCGCAGAACTGAAGCTTTCTTT. Residues: CAGSPGRRTEAFF. The V and J genes are TRBV27 and TRBJ1-1; tentatively, D is TRBD1 (5 bases). The germline gives CDR1 MNHEY, CDR2 SMNVEV (reference sequence). The CDR3 consists of 13 residues.

The rearrangement links TRBV10-1 to TRBJ2-7, with 9 bases lining up with TRBD2. This CDR3 comprises 14 residues. After removal of 4 bases from V and 4 bases from J, the junction contained 5 bases not matched to a gene. Looked up from germline, CDR1 is WNHNN and CDR2 is SYGVQD (reference sequence). CDR3 bases: TGCGCCAGCAGTGTTTCGACTAGCGGATACGAGCAGTACTTC. It encodes CASSVSTSGYEQYF.

This clonotype appeared many times. The chain's CDR3 is CSVSDGDYEQYF. The CDR3 DNA reads TGCAGCGTTTCCGATGGGGACTACGAGCAGTACTTC. The chain combines TRBV29-1 with TRBJ2-7, with D hard to call. The CDR3 is made up of 12 amino acids. CDR1 SQVTM and CDR2 ANQGSEA come from the germline V gene. Trimming took 5 bases from V and 3 from J, leaving 11 bases between them.

This clonotype was seen a handful of times. The V gene is TRBV6-2 or TRBV6-3, the J gene TRBJ2-1, with 14 bases aligning to TRBD2. Germline V lookup: CDR1 MNHEY, CDR2 SVGEGT. With V trimmed by 7 bases and J by 9 bases, 5 bases remained unmatched. The CDR3 is made up of 14 amino acids. CDR3 protein: CASIGLAGGIEQFF. The CDR3 DNA reads as TGTGCCAGCATCGGACTAGCGGGGGGCATTGAGCAGTTCTTC.

This clonotype has at least ten counts. This rearrangement joins TRBV7-8 to TRBJ1-6, with D hard to call. CDR1 is SGHVS, CDR2 FQNEAQ, per germline. This CDR3 contains 17 residues. Trimming left V 4 bases short and J 0 bases short, with 13 bases between. CDR3 in amino acids: CASSWQPLSSYNSPLHF. In DNA, the CDR3 is TGTGCCAGCAGCTGGCAGCCTCTAAGCTCCTATAATTCACCCCTCCACTTT.

This clonotype has just a few counts. The gene calls are TRBV12-3 or TRBV12-4 and TRBJ2-1, with D unclear. The germline V and J ends were trimmed by 2 bases and 1 base, with 6 bases remaining between them. The CDR3 contains 14 residues. The CDR3 DNA reads TGTGCCAGCAGTTTATTGATGTCCTACAATGAGCAGTTCTTC. Translated, it gives CASSLLMSYNEQFF.

This clonotype has at least ten counts. This chain connects TRBV7-9 to TRBJ2-7; the D call may be TRBD1 or TRBD2 (5 bases each). Trimming removed 4 bases from V and 2 bases from J, with 15 bases in between. The germline V gene has CDR1 SEHNR and CDR2 FQNEAQ (reference sequence). The CDR3 is made up of 15 amino acids. CDR3 region: CASSSTRDGPYEQYF. The CDR3 nucleotides are TGTGCCAGCAGCTCGACTCGGGACGGTCCCTACGAGCAGTACTTC.

This clonotype showed up just a few times. The chain uses TRBV5-8 and TRBJ2-7, with a tentative D call TRBD1 (6 bases). The V end was cut by 0 bases, the J end by 2 bases, with 18 bases between. Germline CDR1 SGHTS, CDR2 YDEGEE. The CDR3 sequence is 17 residues long. The DNA of the CDR3 is TGTGCCAGCAGCTTGGCCGTGGGGACATGGAATACCTACGAGCAGTACTTC. Its translation is CASSLAVGTWNTYEQYF.

The chain is built from TRBV20-1 and TRBJ2-5; TRBD2 aligns across 8 bases. From germline, CDR1 is DFQATT and CDR2 SNEGSKA (reference sequence). The CDR3 has 17 residues. Trimming took 1 base from V and 1 from J; bases not matched to a gene: 11. This CDR3 reads CSARVVSGGRCQETQYF. For the CDR3, the DNA is TGCAGTGCTAGAGTTGTTTCAGGCGGGAGGTGCCAAGAGACCCAGTACTTC.

There are many counts of this clonotype. The rearrangement joins TRBV5-4 to TRBJ2-1, with 9 bases matching TRBD1. The V gene's germline CDR1 is SGHNT and CDR2 YYREEE (reference sequence). Losses at the gene ends were 0 bases for V and 5 bases for J; bases not matched to a gene: 3. The CDR3 is 15 amino acids. This CDR3 reads CASSLVGQGNNEQFF. The CDR3 coding sequence is TGTGCCAGCAGCTTGGTCGGACAGGGGAACAATGAGCAGTTCTTC.

This clonotype was counted many times. The J gene is TRBJ2-7, the V gene TRBV28; 8 nucleotides match TRBD1. Germline CDR1 reads MDHEN; CDR2 reads SYDVKM. V lost 2 bases to trimming and J lost 5 bases; unmatched junction nucleotides: 5. The CDR3 loop spans 14 amino acids. CDR3 nucleotide sequence: TGTGCCAGCAGTTTAATGACAGGGGCCCACGAGCAGTACTTC. Translating it yields CASSLMTGAHEQYF.

This clonotype has only a few counts. The rearrangement uses TRBV7-9 and TRBJ1-1; D may be TRBD1 (5 bases). The CDR3 extends over 14 amino acids. Germline V gene data show CDR1 as SEHNR and CDR2 as FQNEAQ (reference sequence). Trimming removed 1 base from V and 4 bases from J, with 10 bases in between. The CDR3 DNA reads TGTGCCAGCAGCTTAGGTGTTGGGGGCACTGAAGCTTTCTTT. Amino acid sequence: CASSLGVGGTEAFF.

On this clonotype itself: A read error may be the cause here, since a much bigger clone is one base away. The chain is built from TRBV6-4 and TRBJ2-7, with 9 nucleotides matching TRBD2. V lost 11 bases to trimming and J lost 2 bases; unmatched junction nucleotides: 16. The CDR3 runs to 16 residues. Germline V lookup: CDR1 MRHNA, CDR2 SNTAGT. The CDR3 DNA reads TGTGCCGGCCCGGGTGGGAGTAGCGGGAGAACCTACGAGCAGTACTTC. It encodes CAGPGGSSGRTYEQYF.

Of note for this clonotype: A much larger clone is a single base away; this may be a read error. This chain uses TRBV7-9 with TRBJ2-7; the D call may be TRBD1 or TRBD2 (5 bases each). Germline V gene data show CDR1 as SEHNR and CDR2 as FQNEAQ (reference sequence). This CDR3 is built from 12 residues. CDR3 sequence: CASSATDYEQHF. The CDR3 region has the DNA TGTGCCAGCAGCGCGACAGACTACGAGCAGCACTTC.

This clonotype was detected many times. V is TRBV11-2 and J is TRBJ1-1, with D unresolved. Germline assignment: CDR1 SGHAT and CDR2 FQNNGV. The CDR3 sequence is 10 residues long. The germline V and J ends were trimmed by 3 bases and 7 bases, with 3 bases remaining between them. The CDR3 DNA sequence: TGTGCCAGCAGCTTGGTTGAAGCTTTCTTT. Amino acid sequence: CASSLVEAFF.

This clonotype has ten or more counts. This chain connects TRBV7-3 to TRBJ2-1; 15 bases match TRBD2. Losses at the gene ends were 2 bases for V and 9 bases for J; bases not matched to a gene: 2. The CDR3 is made up of 15 amino acids. Germline V CDR1 and CDR2: SGHTA, FQGTGA. The CDR3 reads CASSLGTSGRFEQFF. CDR3 bases: TGTGCCAGCAGCTTAGGGACTAGCGGGAGGTTTGAGCAGTTCTTC.

As to this clonotype: The junction does not match germline at one end; this may be a read error. This rearrangement joins TRBV5-3 to TRBJ2-5; D is unresolved. TRBV5-3 is recorded as an ORF, its role being uncertain. The CDR3 totals 13 residues. CDR3 protein: CASSFSLQETQYF. CDR3 in DNA: TGTGCCAGCAGCTTTAGCCTACAAGAGACCCAGTACTTC.

The chain has TRBV4-3 and TRBJ1-2; 11 bases agree with TRBD1. Losses at the gene ends were 5 bases for V and 8 bases for J; bases not matched to a gene: 13. The CDR3 extends over 16 amino acids. The V gene's germline CDR1 is LGHNA and CDR2 YSLEER. CDR3 amino acids: CASSAWTGGASSGYTF. The CDR3 nucleotides read TGCGCCAGCAGCGCATGGACAGGGGGCGCTTCCTCCGGCTACACCTTC.

This clonotype was seen at least ten times. The chain has TRBV28 and TRBJ1-1; D remains ambiguous. The CDR3 loop spans 13 amino acids. Germline-derived CDR1 and CDR2 are MDHEN and SYDVKM. V gave up 6 bases and J gave up 4 bases, with 12 bases separating them. CDR3 residues: CASRFRELTEAFF. For the CDR3, the DNA is TGTGCCAGCAGATTTAGGGAGCTCACTGAAGCTTTCTTT.

This clonotype was counted ten times or more. The chain combines TRBV20-1 with TRBJ2-5; 7 bases agree with TRBD2. With 1 base clipped from V and 2 bases from J, the junction kept 10 bases outside the gene matches. The CDR3 is 16 amino acids. From germline, CDR1 is DFQATT and CDR2 SNEGSKA (reference sequence). The CDR3 DNA is TGCAGTGCTAGAGGCTTTGGGACTAAACCTCAAGAGACCCAGTACTTC. Protein: CSARGFGTKPQETQYF.

This sequence joins TRBV4-3 and TRBJ1-3; D is unresolved. The CDR3 consists of 17 residues. Trimming removed 0 bases from V and 4 bases from J, with 16 bases in between. From germline, CDR1 is LGHNA and CDR2 YSLEER. The CDR3: CASSQDPWPQAGNTIYF. The CDR3 nucleotides read TGCGCCAGCAGCCAAGATCCGTGGCCTCAGGCAGGAAACACCATATATTTT.